A single sample is the source of the 23 T cell receptor beta chains below, sequenced in a study of cytomegalovirus exposure and HLA in healthy donors. A multiplex PCR was run with 60 Vbeta primers and 13 Jbeta primers. Method: immunoSEQ multiplex PCR; TCRdb's copy keeps in-frame clones and lacks some. The sample yields 120,000 or so clones, 75% to 90% seen once. The sequenced material came from PBMCs. These receptor sequences come from a middle-aged man in good health and CMV-seronegative.

The chain uses TRBV4-1 and TRBJ2-7, with a possible D match to TRBD1 (6 bases). Germline-derived CDR1 and CDR2 are MGHRA and YSYEKL. This CDR3 is built from 12 residues. Trimming took 4 bases from V and 3 from J, leaving 7 bases between them. For the CDR3, the DNA is TGCGCCAGCAGCCTGACAGGCTACGAGCAGTACTTC. Its protein product is CASSLTGYEQYF.

This chain joins TRBV11-2 and TRBJ1-1; unclear D gene. Germline V lookup: CDR1 SGHAT, CDR2 FQNNGV. Trimming cost V 1 base and J 3 bases, with 6 bases left between them. CDR3 length equals 13 residues. The DNA of the CDR3 is TGTGCCAGCAGCTTAGTGGCAGACACTGAAGCTTTCTTT. Translation gives CASSLVADTEAFF.

This clone has more than one count but fewer than ten. V and J are TRBV7-2 and TRBJ2-1; 7 bases match TRBD1. J gave up 13 bases and V 5 bases, and 17 bases lay outside the gene matches. The length of the CDR3 is 15 residues. CDR1 is SGHTA and CDR2 is FQGNSA in the germline V gene. CDR3 sequence: CASSTTGAPDPRQFF. The CDR3 DNA reads as TGTGCCAGCAGCACTACAGGGGCGCCTGACCCCCGCCAGTTCTTC.

This chain uses TRBV6-5 with TRBJ2-5; a weak D match, TRBD2 (5 bases). The V gene's germline CDR1 is MNHEY and CDR2 SVGAGI. V gave up 1 base and J gave up 2 bases, with 11 bases separating them. The length of the CDR3 is 15 residues. CDR3 DNA: TGTGCCAGCAGTTACTGGGGAAGAGGGCAAGAGACCCAGTACTTC. Amino acid sequence: CASSYWGRGQETQYF.

The J gene is TRBJ2-6, the V gene TRBV28; D is perhaps TRBD1 (5 bases). Trimming removed 6 bases at V and 4 bases at J, with 13 bases between. This CDR3 has 15 residues. Germline loops: CDR1 MDHEN, CDR2 SYDVKM. CDR3 coding DNA: TGTGCCAGCAGGATAGGGGCTGCCGGGGCCAACGTCCTGACTTTC. Its translation is CASRIGAAGANVLTF.

This chain uses TRBV7-2 with TRBJ2-7; D remains ambiguous. CDR3 length: 14 amino acids. Between the trimmed V and J ends, which lost 4 bases and 2 bases, there was a span of 12 bases. The V gene's germline CDR1 is SGHTA and CDR2 FQGNSA. CDR3 DNA sequence: TGTGCCAGCAGCTCTCCCCGACTTCCCTACGAGCAGTACTTC. Translating it yields CASSSPRLPYEQYF.

The chain couples TRBV11-2 to TRBJ2-7; unclear D gene. The CDR3 covers 13 residues. V was cut by 5 bases and J by 4 bases, with 12 bases left in between. CDR1 is SGHAT and CDR2 is FQNNGV in the germline V gene. DNA of the CDR3: TGTGCCAGCAGCCCCCTTGTGAGATACGAGCAGTACTTC. The encoded protein is CASSPLVRYEQYF.

Remarks on this clone: One end of the junction does not line up with germline, which may come from a read error. The genes are TRBV29-1 and TRBJ2-3, with 8 bases lining up with TRBD2. Per germline, CDR1 SQVTM and CDR2 ANQGSEA. The CDR3 runs to 16 residues. CDR3 sequence (DNA): TGCAGCGTTAAAGATGTGGTAGGACTAGCTAGAGATACGCAGTATTTT. Protein: CSVKDVVGLARDTQYF.

This chain links TRBV19 with TRBJ2-3; TRBD2 might be the D (5 bases). This CDR3 is 14 amino acids long. Deletions cut 5 bases from V and 0 bases from J, with 9 bases between. Germline V gene sequence: CDR1 LNHDA, CDR2 SQIVND (reference sequence). The CDR3 DNA follows: TGTGCCAGTAGTCTGGACTCTAGCACAGATACGCAGTATTTT. This codes for CASSLDSSTDTQYF.

The rearrangement links TRBV6-5 to TRBJ1-6; 7 bases fit TRBD1. The germline V gene has CDR1 MNHEY and CDR2 SVGAGI. The junction had 6 bases not matched to a gene; V was cut back by 0 bases and J by 10 bases. This CDR3 comprises 15 residues. CDR3 nucleotides: TGTGCCAGCAGTTACTCAGGGGGCGGTGGGTCACCCCTCCACTTT. Its translation: CASSYSGGGGSPLHF.

The chain links TRBV4-1 to TRBJ2-6; 7 bases line up with TRBD1. This CDR3 is 16 amino acids long. CDR1 and CDR2 (germline): MGHRA, YSYEKL. V lost 1 base and J lost 2; bases outside the gene matches: 2. This CDR3 is CASSQVGGPGANVLTF. CDR3 bases: TGCGCCAGCAGCCAAGTAGGGGGCCCTGGGGCCAACGTCCTGACTTTC.

The genes are TRBV27 and TRBJ2-7, with TRBD2 matching over 9 bases. The length of the CDR3 is 14 residues. CDR1 and CDR2 from the germline V gene are MNHEY and SMNVEV (reference sequence). Unmatched junction bases numbered 8, after V lost 5 bases and J lost 6 bases. CDR3 in amino acids: CASSTTSGGAEQYF. The DNA of the CDR3 is TGTGCCAGCAGTACGACTAGCGGAGGGGCCGAGCAGTACTTC.

The chain uses TRBV5-1 and TRBJ2-7; 9 bases map to TRBD1. The J segment lost 4 bases and the V segment lost 4 bases, leaving 6 bases of the junction unmatched. CDR3 length: 14 residues. In germline, CDR1 is SGHRS, CDR2 YFSETQ. The CDR3 sequence: CASSVGQGGYEQYF. DNA of the CDR3: TGCGCCAGCAGCGTGGGACAGGGAGGTTACGAGCAGTACTTC.

This chain uses TRBV7-2 with TRBJ2-3; 9 nucleotides agree with TRBD2. After removal of 4 bases from V and 3 bases from J, the junction contained 5 bases not matched to a gene. The germline CDR1 and CDR2 sequences are SGHTA and FQGNSA. CDR3 length: 15 amino acids. CDR3: CASSWAGGPTDTQYF. The CDR3 DNA follows: TGTGCCAGCAGCTGGGCGGGGGGGCCGACAGATACGCAGTATTTT.

The chain uses TRBV5-1 and TRBJ2-1; 14 bases map to TRBD2. With 2 bases clipped from V and 16 bases from J, the junction kept 14 bases outside the gene matches. Germline CDR1 SGHRS, CDR2 YFSETQ. The CDR3 is 16 amino acids. CDR3 amino acids: CASSLPSTSGGARAFF. The CDR3, as DNA: TGCGCCAGCAGCTTACCTTCGACTAGCGGGGGGGCTAGGGCTTTCTTC.

V gene TRBV4-2 combines with J gene TRBJ1-1; the match to TRBD1 covers 8 bases. This CDR3 region has 15 residues. Trimming took 3 bases from V and 2 from J; bases not matched to a gene: 5. The germline V gene encodes CDR1 LGHNA and CDR2 YNFKEQ. DNA of the CDR3: TGTGCCAGCAGCCAGCCGGACAGGGCAAACACTGAAGCTTTCTTT. Residues: CASSQPDRANTEAFF.

This chain joins TRBV18 and TRBJ1-2, with a weak D call TRBD1 (5 bases). CDR1 and CDR2 (germline): KGHSH, LQKENI. V lost 6 bases, J lost 4 bases, and 12 bases lay in between. The CDR3 covers 13 residues. CDR3: CASSGEGPYGYTF. The CDR3 DNA reads as TGTGCCAGCTCTGGGGAGGGGCCCTATGGCTACACCTTC.

This clone occurred a few times. This chain joins TRBV7-2 and TRBJ1-3; D gene unclear. CDR1 and CDR2 from the germline V gene are SGHTA and FQGNSA. The CDR3 runs 13 residues. The germline V and J ends were trimmed by 1 base and 4 bases, with 5 bases remaining between them. The CDR3 bases are TGTGCCAGCAGCTTAGGGCCGGGAAACACCATATATTTT. It codes for CASSLGPGNTIYF. Full variable domain (rest looked up from reference TRBV7-2 and TRBJ1-3): GAGVSQSPSNKVTEKGKDVELRCDPISGHTALYWYRQSLGQGLEFLIYFQGNSAPDKSGLPSDRFSAERTGGSVSTLTIQRTQQEDSAVYLCASSLGPGNTIYFGEGSWLTVV.

This chain links TRBV11-2 with TRBJ2-2, with TRBD1 matching 7 bases. V shed 0 bases and J 4 bases; nucleotides not matched to a gene: 5. This CDR3 has 16 residues. Germline CDR1 is SGHAT and CDR2 is FQNNGV. Here the CDR3 reads CASSLDPRGSTGELFF. CDR3 DNA: TGTGCCAGCAGCTTAGATCCCAGGGGGAGCACCGGGGAGCTGTTTTTT. The full variable domain, in which reference TRBV11-2 and TRBJ2-2 provide the parts outside the CDR3, is EAGVAQSPRYKIIEKRQSVAFWCNPISGHATLYWYQQILGQGPKLLIQFQNNGVVDDSQLPKDRFSAERLKGVDSTLKIQPAKLEDSAVYLCASSLDPRGSTGELFFGEGSRLTVL.

The V and J genes are TRBV7-8 and TRBJ2-5; TRBD2 is a possible D gene (7 bases). With the DNA end fitting TRBJ2-7 better, the J assignment may be wrong. The CDR3 is 13 amino acids. Germline assignment: CDR1 SGHVS and CDR2 FQNEAQ. The CDR3: CASSGRGGYEQYF. CDR3 DNA sequence: TGTGCCAGCAGCGGGAGGGGGGGCTACGAGCAGTACTTC.

The chain combines TRBV7-2 with TRBJ1-2; D uncertain. Looked up from germline, CDR1 is SGHTA and CDR2 is FQGNSA. The CDR3 has 14 amino acids. Trimming shortened V by 0 bases and J by 3 bases, and 8 bases separated the two germline ends. The CDR3 region is CASSLAPQDYGYTF. For the CDR3, the DNA is TGTGCCAGCAGCTTAGCTCCGCAGGACTATGGCTACACCTTC.

V usage is TRBV5-1 and J usage is TRBJ1-2; TRBD1 is a possible D gene (5 bases). CDR3 size: 14 residues. V was cut by 0 bases and J by 4 bases, with 10 bases left in between. Germline CDR1 reads SGHRS; CDR2 reads YFSETQ. The CDR3 coding sequence is TGCGCCAGCAGCTTGGCCCAGGGCTTCTATGGCTACACCTTC. It translates to CASSLAQGFYGYTF.

This sequence joins TRBV19 and TRBJ2-1; 15 nucleotides line up with TRBD2. The V and J ends lost 0 bases and 5 bases, in that order; junction bases with no gene match: 8. The CDR3 has 19 amino acids. CDR1 is LNHDA, CDR2 SQIVND, per germline (reference sequence). CDR3 loop: CASSIDRTSGRAIHNEQFF. The CDR3 region has the DNA TGTGCCAGTAGTATAGACAGGACTAGCGGGAGGGCCATACACAATGAGCAGTTCTTC.